This TCR beta chain was profiled in a study of blood T cell repertoires in COVID-19. CDR3 size: 17 residues. The germline gives CDR1 SGDLS, CDR2 YYNGEE. The V and J ends lost 0 bases and 7 bases, in that order; junction bases with no gene match: 9. Clones were read by immunoSEQ multiplex PCR, and TCRdb kept only the in-frame ones, dropping some. The sample lists 310,000 or so clones, around 90% occurring once. The TCR sequence derives from a woman between 18 and 29 years old who had recovered from COVID-19. Material for sequencing was PBMCs or T cells enriched from blood (not recorded which). The V gene is TRBV9, the J gene TRBJ2-7; 14 bases are a match to TRBD2. CDR3 DNA: TGTGCCAGCAGCGTAGGACTAGCGGGAGGGTTGGCGCGTGAGCAGTACTTC. Translated: CASSVGLAGGLAREQYF.